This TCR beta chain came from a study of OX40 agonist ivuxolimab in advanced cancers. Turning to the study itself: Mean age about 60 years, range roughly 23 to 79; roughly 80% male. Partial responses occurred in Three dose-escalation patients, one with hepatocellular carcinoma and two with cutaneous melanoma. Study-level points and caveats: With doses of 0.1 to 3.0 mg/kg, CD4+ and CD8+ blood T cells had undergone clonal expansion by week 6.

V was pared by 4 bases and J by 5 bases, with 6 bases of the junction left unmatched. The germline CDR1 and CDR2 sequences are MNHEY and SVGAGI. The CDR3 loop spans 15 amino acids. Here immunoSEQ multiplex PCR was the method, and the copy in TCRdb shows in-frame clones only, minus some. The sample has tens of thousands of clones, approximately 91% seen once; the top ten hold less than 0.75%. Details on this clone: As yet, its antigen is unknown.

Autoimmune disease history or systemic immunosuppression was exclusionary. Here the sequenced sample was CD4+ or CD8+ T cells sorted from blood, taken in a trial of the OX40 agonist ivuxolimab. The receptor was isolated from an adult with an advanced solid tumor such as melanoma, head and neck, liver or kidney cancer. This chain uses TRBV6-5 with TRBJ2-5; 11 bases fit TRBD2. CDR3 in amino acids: CASSFSRTSGETQYF. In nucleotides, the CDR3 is TGTGCCAGCAGTTTCTCCCGGACTAGCGGGGAGACCCAGTACTTC.